This TCR beta chain stems from a study of technical replicates of blood from several donors (dated by TCRdb to about 2017). Worth noting for this clone: Its antigen is currently not known. No clone much larger than this one lies a single base away; base qualities are absent.

Looking up the germline V gene yields CDR1 MNHEY and CDR2 SVGAGI. The V end loses 0 bases and the J end loses 3 bases, and a stretch of 8 bases separates them. The CDR3, from cysteine to phenylalanine, totals 14 residues. Here the CDR3 DNA is all that survives: 42 bases in frame from base 1. Library preparation employed the immunoSEQ multiplex PCR assay. Held by TCRdb, this immuneACCESS table contains in-frame sequences only and omits some clones. Under half of the omission traces to an unresolved V gene where checked; the cause of the rest is unknown. The sample table lists 91,000 or so clones, about 96% of them with a count of one. The ten biggest clones cover roughly 0.28% of the sample.

Material: T cells isolated from PBMCs. This TCR derives from a human donor in good health. This chain is built from TRBV6-5 and TRBJ1-1, with a weak D call of TRBD1 (5 bases match). The CDR3 reads as follows: CASSYSAGHTEAFF. Read as DNA, the sequence is TGTGCCAGCAGTTACTCGGCAGGGCACACTGAAGCTTTCTTT.